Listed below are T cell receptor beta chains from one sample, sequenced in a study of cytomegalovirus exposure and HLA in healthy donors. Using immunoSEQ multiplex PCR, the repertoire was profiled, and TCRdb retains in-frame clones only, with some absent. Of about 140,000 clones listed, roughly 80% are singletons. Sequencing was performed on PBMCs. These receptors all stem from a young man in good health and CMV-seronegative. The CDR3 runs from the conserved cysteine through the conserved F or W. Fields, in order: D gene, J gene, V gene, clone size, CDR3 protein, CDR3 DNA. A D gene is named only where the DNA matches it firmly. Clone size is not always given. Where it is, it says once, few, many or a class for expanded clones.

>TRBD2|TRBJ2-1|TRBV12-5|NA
CASVNSGRAYNEQFF
TGTGCTAGTGTTAACAGCGGGAGGGCCTACAATGAGCAGTTCTTC
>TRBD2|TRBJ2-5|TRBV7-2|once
CASSFSGEETQYF
TGTGCCAGCAGCTTTAGCGGGGAAGAGACCCAGTACTTC
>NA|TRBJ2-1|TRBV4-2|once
CASSQGANHNEQFF
TGTGCCAGCAGCCAGGGGGCTAACCACAATGAGCAGTTCTTC
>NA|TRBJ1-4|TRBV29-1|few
CSVGTNLFSEKLFF
TGCAGCGTTGGGACAAACCTTTTTAGTGAAAAACTGTTTTTT
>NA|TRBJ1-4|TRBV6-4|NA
CASSDSARRSKDNEKLFF
TGTGCCAGCAGTGACTCGGCCCGGAGGAGCAAAGATAATGAAAAACTGTTTTTT
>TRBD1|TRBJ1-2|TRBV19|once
CASSPTGQWESFLYGYTF
TGTGCCAGTAGCCCAACGGGACAGTGGGAATCCTTTCTCTATGGCTACACCTTC
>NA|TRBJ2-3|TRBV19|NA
CASSILLASTDTQYF
TGTGCCAGTAGTATTTTACTCGCTAGCACAGATACGCAGTATTTT
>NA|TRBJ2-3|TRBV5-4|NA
CASSLQQGPSDTQYF
TGTGCCAGCAGCCTGCAACAGGGCCCCTCGGATACGCAGTATTTT
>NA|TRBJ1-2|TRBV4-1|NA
CASSQDHVDFYTF
TGCGCCAGCAGCCAAGATCATGTGGACTTCTACACCTTC
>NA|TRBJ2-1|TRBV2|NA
CASSEPAWTTQNYNEQFF
TGTGCCAGCAGCGAGCCCGCTTGGACTACACAAAACTACAATGAGCAGTTCTTC
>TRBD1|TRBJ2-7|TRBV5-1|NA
CASSSSPGQVNEQYF
TGCGCCAGCAGCTCGAGCCCGGGACAGGTTAACGAGCAGTACTTC
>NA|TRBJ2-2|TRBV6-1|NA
CASSEPGEKTGELFF
TGTGCCAGCAGTGAGCCGGGAGAGAAAACCGGGGAGCTGTTTTTT
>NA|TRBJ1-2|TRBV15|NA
CATNQGTRDGYTF
TGTGCCACCAACCAGGGAACTCGGGATGGCTACACCTTC
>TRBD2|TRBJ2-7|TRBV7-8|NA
CASSLLGLAGAYEQYF
TGTGCCAGCAGCTTATTGGGACTAGCGGGAGCCTACGAGCAGTACTTC
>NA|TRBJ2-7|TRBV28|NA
CASSLKGEQYF
TGTGCCAGCAGTTTAAAGGGGGAGCAGTACTTC
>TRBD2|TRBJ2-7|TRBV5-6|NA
CASSWERGSEQYF
TGTGCCAGCAGCTGGGAGCGGGGCTCCGAGCAGTACTTC
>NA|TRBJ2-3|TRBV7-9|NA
CSAGRTSDTQYF
TGTTCGGCGGGGAGAACGTCTGATACGCAGTATTTT
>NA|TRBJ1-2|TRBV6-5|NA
CASSYRGPYGYTF
TGTGCCAGCAGTTACCGCGGGCCCTATGGCTACACCTTC
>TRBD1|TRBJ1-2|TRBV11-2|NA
CASSRPDRGLIYGYTF
TGTGCCAGCAGCCGCCCGGACAGGGGTTTAATCTATGGCTACACCTTC
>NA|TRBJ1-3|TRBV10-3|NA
CAIRLDSPGNTIYF
TGTGCCATCCGCTTGGACAGCCCTGGAAACACCATATATTTT
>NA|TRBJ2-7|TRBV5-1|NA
CASSLEGREDEQYF
TGCGCCAGCAGCTTGGAAGGCAGGGAGGACGAGCAGTACTTC
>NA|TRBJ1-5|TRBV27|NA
CASSLYGGLGNQPQHF
TGTGCCAGCAGTTTATACGGGGGGCTCGGCAATCAGCCCCAGCATTTT
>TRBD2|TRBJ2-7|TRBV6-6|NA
CASSYRREGHYEQYF
TGTGCCAGCAGTTACCGACGGGAGGGCCATTACGAGCAGTACTTC
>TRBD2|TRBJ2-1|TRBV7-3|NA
CASSLELAGAGNEQFF
TGTGCCAGCAGCTTAGAACTAGCGGGAGCAGGCAATGAGCAGTTCTTC
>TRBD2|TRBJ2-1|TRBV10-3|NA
CAISGGLVGDNEQFF
TGTGCCATCAGTGGGGGACTAGTTGGCGACAATGAGCAGTTCTTC
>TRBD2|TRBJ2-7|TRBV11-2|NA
CASSLELAGEYEQYF
TGTGCCAGCAGCTTAGAGCTAGCGGGAGAGTACGAGCAGTACTTC
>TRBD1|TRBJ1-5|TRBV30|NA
CAWSGTGGYQPQHF
TGTGCCTGGAGCGGGACAGGGGGCTATCAGCCCCAGCATTTT
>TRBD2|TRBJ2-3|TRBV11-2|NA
CASTTRGGRAPNTDTQYF
TGTGCCAGCACCACCCGGGGCGGGAGGGCCCCTAACACAGATACGCAGTATTTT
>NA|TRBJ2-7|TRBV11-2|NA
CASSLARNEQYF
TGTGCCAGCAGCCTCGCGCGGAACGAGCAGTACTTC
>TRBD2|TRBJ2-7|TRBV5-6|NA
CASSYGLAGGPAYEQYF
TGTGCCAGCAGCTACGGACTAGCGGGAGGGCCGGCCTACGAGCAGTACTTC
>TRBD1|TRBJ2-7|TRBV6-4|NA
CASSVDRGYEQYF
TGTGCCAGCAGCGTGGACAGGGGATACGAGCAGTACTTC
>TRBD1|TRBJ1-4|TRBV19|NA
CASSIKGAPNEKLFF
TGTGCCAGTAGTATAAAGGGGGCTCCAAATGAAAAACTGTTTTTT
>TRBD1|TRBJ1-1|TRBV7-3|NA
CASSLSSTGEAFF
TGTGCCAGCAGCCTCTCCTCGACAGGGGAAGCTTTCTTT
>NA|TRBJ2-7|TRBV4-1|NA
CASSQDQGSYEQYF
TGCGCCAGCAGCCAAGACCAGGGATCCTACGAGCAGTACTTC
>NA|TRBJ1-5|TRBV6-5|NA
CASSYSGGNQPQHF
TGTGCCAGCAGTTACTCGGGGGGGAATCAGCCCCAGCATTTT
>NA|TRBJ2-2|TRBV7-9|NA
CASSPGVNELFF
TGTGCCAGCAGCCCCGGGGTCAACGAGCTGTTTTTT
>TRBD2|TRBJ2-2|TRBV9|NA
CASSVRTSGSAGELFF
TGTGCCAGCAGCGTTCGGACTAGCGGGAGTGCCGGGGAGCTGTTTTTT
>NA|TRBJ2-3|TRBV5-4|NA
CASSTDVTSWTDTQYF
TGTGCCAGCAGCACGGACGTCACTAGTTGGACAGATACGCAGTATTTT
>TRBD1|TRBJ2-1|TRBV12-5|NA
CASGSDRGREQFF
TGTGCTAGTGGTTCGGATAGGGGGCGTGAGCAGTTCTTC
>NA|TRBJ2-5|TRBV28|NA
CASSLSDLGTQYF
TGTGCCAGCAGTTTATCTGACTTGGGGACCCAGTACTTC
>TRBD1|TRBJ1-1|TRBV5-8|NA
CASSPGQGRTFF
TGTGCCAGCAGCCCGGGACAGGGTAGAACTTTCTTT
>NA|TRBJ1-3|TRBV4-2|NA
CASSQEHGGDGFGNTIYF
TGTGCCAGCAGCCAAGAACACGGGGGGGACGGTTTCGGGAACACCATATATTTT
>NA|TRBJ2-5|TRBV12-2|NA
CASRLDPDYGREIGWTQYF
TGTGCAAGTCGCTTAGATCCTGACTATGGGCGGGAGATAGGATGGACCCAGTACTTC
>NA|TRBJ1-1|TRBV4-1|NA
CASSPDSQMNTEAFF
TGCGCCAGCAGCCCGGACAGTCAGATGAACACTGAAGCTTTCTTT
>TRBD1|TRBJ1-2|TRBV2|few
CASSEARTGAYGYTF
TGTGCCAGCAGTGAAGCAAGGACAGGGGCCTATGGCTACACCTTC
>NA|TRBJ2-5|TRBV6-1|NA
CAGSQGWETQYF
TGTGCCGGCTCCCAGGGTTGGGAGACCCAGTACTTC
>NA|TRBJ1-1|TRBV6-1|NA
CASNQVGGNTEAFF
TGTGCCAGCAACCAGGTGGGGGGGAACACTGAAGCTTTCTTT
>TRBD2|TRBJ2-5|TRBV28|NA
CASSTSSGSQTQYF
TGTGCCAGCAGTACTTCTAGCGGGAGTCAGACCCAGTACTTC
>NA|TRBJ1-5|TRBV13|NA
CASSFRSDQPQHF
TGTGCCAGCAGCTTTAGATCCGATCAGCCCCAGCATTTT
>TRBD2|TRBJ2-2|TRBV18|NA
CASSPQRREGNTGELFF
TGTGCCAGCTCACCACAACGGCGGGAGGGGAACACCGGGGAGCTGTTTTTT
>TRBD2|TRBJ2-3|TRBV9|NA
CASSLRAGGPKDTQYF
TGTGCCAGCAGCCTGAGAGCGGGAGGGCCGAAAGATACGCAGTATTTT
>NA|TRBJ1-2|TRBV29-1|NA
CSVAEGGGYTF
TGCAGCGTCGCCGAGGGCGGTGGCTACACCTTC
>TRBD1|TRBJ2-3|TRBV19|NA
CASCPNEGQGFADTQYF
TGTGCCAGTTGCCCTAATGAGGGACAGGGGTTCGCAGATACGCAGTATTTT
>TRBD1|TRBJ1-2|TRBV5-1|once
CATRAPTGNNYGYTF
TGCGCCACCCGTGCGCCGACAGGGAATAACTATGGCTACACCTTC
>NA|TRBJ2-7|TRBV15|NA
CATSRDWGIYEQYF
TGTGCCACCAGCAGAGATTGGGGCATCTACGAGCAGTACTTC
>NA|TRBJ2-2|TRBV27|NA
CASYRATGELFF
TGTGCCAGTTACCGCGCCACCGGGGAGCTGTTTTTT
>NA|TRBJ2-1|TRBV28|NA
CASSLWWQGSYNEQFF
TGTGCCAGCAGCTTATGGTGGCAGGGATCCTACAATGAGCAGTTCTTC
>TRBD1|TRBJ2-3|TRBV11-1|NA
CASSLSGQGTDTQYF
TGTGCCAGCAGCTTATCGGGACAGGGGACAGATACGCAGTATTTT
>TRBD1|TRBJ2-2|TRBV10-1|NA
CASSDGTATAPGELFF
TGCGCCAGCAGCGATGGGACAGCAACCGCCCCCGGGGAGCTGTTTTTT
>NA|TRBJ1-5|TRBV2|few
CASKGVGQPQHF
TGTGCCAGCAAAGGGGTAGGTCAGCCCCAGCATTTT